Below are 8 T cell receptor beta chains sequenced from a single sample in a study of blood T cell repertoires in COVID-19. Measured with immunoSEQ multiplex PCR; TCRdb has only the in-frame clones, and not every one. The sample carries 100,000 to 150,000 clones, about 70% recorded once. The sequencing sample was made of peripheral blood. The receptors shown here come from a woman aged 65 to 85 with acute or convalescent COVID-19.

The CDR3 protein is CASSNGRASETQYF. CDR3 nucleotide sequence: TGTGCCAGCAGTAACGGGAGGGCCTCAGAGACCCAGTACTTC. The genes are TRBV28 and TRBJ2-5; 8 bases line up with TRBD2. The CDR3 extends over 14 amino acids. Germline loops: CDR1 MDHEN, CDR2 SYDVKM. Losses at the gene ends were 5 bases for V and 4 bases for J; bases not matched to a gene: 6.

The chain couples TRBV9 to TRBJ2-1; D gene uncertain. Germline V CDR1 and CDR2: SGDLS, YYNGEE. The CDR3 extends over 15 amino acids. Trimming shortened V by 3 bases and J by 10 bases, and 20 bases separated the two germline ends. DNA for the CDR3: TGTGCCAGCAGCGCCGAGGCTAGTGCCCGGCAAGAGCAGTTCTTC. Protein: CASSAEASARQEQFF.

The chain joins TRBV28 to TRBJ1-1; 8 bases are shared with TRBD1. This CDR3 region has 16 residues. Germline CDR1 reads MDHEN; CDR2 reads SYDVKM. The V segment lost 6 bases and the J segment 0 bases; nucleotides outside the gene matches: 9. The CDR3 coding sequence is TGTGCCAGCAGACTACAGGGGGGCGACATGAACACTGAAGCTTTCTTT. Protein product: CASRLQGGDMNTEAFF.

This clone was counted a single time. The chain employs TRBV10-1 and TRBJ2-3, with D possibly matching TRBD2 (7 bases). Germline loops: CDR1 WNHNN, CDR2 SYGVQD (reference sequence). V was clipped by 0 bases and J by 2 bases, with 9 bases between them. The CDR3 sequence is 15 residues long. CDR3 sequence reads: CASSESRGLTDTQYF. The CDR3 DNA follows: TGCGCCAGCAGTGAGTCGCGGGGGCTCACAGATACGCAGTATTTT.

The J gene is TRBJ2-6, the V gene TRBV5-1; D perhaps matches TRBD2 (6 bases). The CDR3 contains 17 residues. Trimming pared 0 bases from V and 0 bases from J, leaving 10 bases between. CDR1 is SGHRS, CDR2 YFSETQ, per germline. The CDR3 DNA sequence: TGCGCCAGCAGCTTGGGGACTACGAACTCTGGGGCCAACGTCCTGACTTTC. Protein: CASSLGTTNSGANVLTF. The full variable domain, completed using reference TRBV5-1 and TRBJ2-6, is KAGVTQTPRYLIKTRGQQVTLSCSPISGHRSVSWYQQTPGQGLQFLFEYFSETQRNKGNFPGRFSGRQFSNSRSEMNVSTLELGDSALYLCASSLGTTNSGANVLTFGAGSRLTVL.

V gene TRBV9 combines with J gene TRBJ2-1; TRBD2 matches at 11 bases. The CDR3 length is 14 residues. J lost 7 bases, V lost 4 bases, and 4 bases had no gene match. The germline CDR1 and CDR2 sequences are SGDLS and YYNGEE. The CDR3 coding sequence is TGTGCCAGCAGCTTCGGACTAGCGGGTAATGAGCAGTTCTTC. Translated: CASSFGLAGNEQFF. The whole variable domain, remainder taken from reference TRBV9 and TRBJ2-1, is DSGVTQTPKHLITATGQRVTLRCSPRSGDLSVYWYQQSLDQGLQFLIQYYNGEERAKGNILERFSAQQFPDLHSELNLSSLELGDSALYFCASSFGLAGNEQFFGPGTRLTVL.

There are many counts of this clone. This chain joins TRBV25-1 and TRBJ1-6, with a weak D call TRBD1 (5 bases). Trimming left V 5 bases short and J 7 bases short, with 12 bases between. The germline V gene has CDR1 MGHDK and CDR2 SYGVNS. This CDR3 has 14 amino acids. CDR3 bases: TGTGCCAGCAGTCTCGGGACTCCGAATTCACCCCTCCACTTT. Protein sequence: CASSLGTPNSPLHF. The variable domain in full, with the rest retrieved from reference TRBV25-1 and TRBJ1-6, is EADIYQTPRYLVIGTGKKITLECSQTMGHDKMYWYQQDPGMELHLIHYSYGVNSTEKGDLSSESTVSRIRTEHFPLTLESARPSHTSQYLCASSLGTPNSPLHFGNGTRLTVT.

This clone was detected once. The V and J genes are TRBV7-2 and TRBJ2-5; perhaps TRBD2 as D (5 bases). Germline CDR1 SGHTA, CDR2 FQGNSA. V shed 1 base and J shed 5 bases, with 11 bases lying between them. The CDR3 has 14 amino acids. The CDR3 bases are TGTGCCAGCAGCTTAGGTCCATGGAGGGAGACCCAGTACTTC. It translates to CASSLGPWRETQYF. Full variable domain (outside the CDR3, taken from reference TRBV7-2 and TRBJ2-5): GAGVSQSPSNKVTEKGKDVELRCDPISGHTALYWYRQSLGQGLEFLIYFQGNSAPDKSGLPSDRFSAERTGGSVSTLTIQRTQQEDSAVYLCASSLGPWRETQYFGPGTRLLVL.